This T cell receptor beta chain emerged from a study of T-cell reconstitution after alpha-beta-depleted transplantation in children. Study findings and constraints: At day 60, the high TCRbeta diversity found in some patients originated from recipient T cells and thymic progenitors that had survived.

Trimming removed 0 bases from V and 8 bases from J; junction bases left unmatched: 7. The CDR3 covers 15 residues. Germline V gene data show CDR1 as SGHRS and CDR2 as YFSETQ. Many counts were recorded for this clonotype. Its specificity is unknown. Library preparation (for TCRbeta) was performed with unique molecular identifiers. TCRdb used MiXCR to reprocess the PCR reads, holding one entry per CDR3 protein. The sample lists around 670,000 distinct CDR3 sequences, approximately 14% occurring once. The starting material was PBMCs, obtained before TCRalphabeta/CD19-depleted stem cell transplant. The chain employs TRBV5-1 and TRBJ2-1, with 8 bases fitting TRBD1. The sequence was collected from a girl aged 2-10 years with congenital amegakaryocytic thrombocytopenia, due to receive a stem cell transplant. CDR3 sequence reads: CASSLELAGQDEQFF. DNA for the CDR3: TGCGCCAGCAGCTTGGAACTCGCGGGACAGGATGAGCAGTTCTTC.